This is a list of T cell receptor beta chains from one sample in a study of identifying expanded T cells in peripheral blood. Some clones are missing from TCRdb's copy, which holds only in-frame ones; the method was immunoSEQ multiplex PCR. The sample contains about 78,000 clones, 70% to 90% of which appear only once. The sequenced sample was blood. All receptors derive from a person aged 18 to 70 in good health. Both conserved end residues are trimmed from each CDR3. Each record gives: V gene, CDR3 protein.

v_gene: TRBV4-3; CDR3aa: ASSQDPPGGTPTYGYT
v_gene: TRBV7-6; CDR3aa: ASSEVWGDIQY
v_gene: TRBV6-5; CDR3aa: ASSYEGLNTEAF
v_gene: TRBV11-2; CDR3aa: ASSFGTSYEQY
v_gene: TRBV19; CDR3aa: ASSMVRGDTSGANVLT
v_gene: TRBV29-1; CDR3aa: SVPSLGQAYGYT
v_gene: TRBV28; CDR3aa: ASSLVDYGYT
v_gene: TRBV20-1; CDR3aa: SASRLGKLF
v_gene: TRBV7-9; CDR3aa: ASSTNRGQKYQETQY
v_gene: TRBV28; CDR3aa: ASSPPDREAEQY
v_gene: TRBV9; CDR3aa: ASSPRVDTQY
v_gene: TRBV12-2; CDR3aa: ASRLAVSHRTDNQPQH
v_gene: TRBV6-6; CDR3aa: ASSTSLAGGFDEQF
v_gene: TRBV7-8; CDR3aa: ASSLSGRGQNTIY
v_gene: TRBV6-5; CDR3aa: ASSPGQEGYEQY
v_gene: TRBV5-6; CDR3aa: ASSLYLDGTGELF
v_gene: TRBV14; CDR3aa: ASSPGQSYGYT
v_gene: TRBV6-5; CDR3aa: ASSYRGANSPLH
v_gene: TRBV7-2; CDR3aa: ASSYPTSGTKETQY
v_gene: TRBV27; CDR3aa: ASSPNRNGRSSSYNSPLH
v_gene: TRBV4-3; CDR3aa: ASSQDRSIAGDEQF
v_gene: TRBV27; CDR3aa: ASSMLGTSYEQY
v_gene: TRBV29-1; CDR3aa: SAVGGVNEKLF
v_gene: TRBV29-1; CDR3aa: SAVRGNSYEQY
v_gene: TRBV28; CDR3aa: ASSFGGAYGYT
v_gene: TRBV10-3; CDR3aa: AISRQDSEQY
v_gene: TRBV19; CDR3aa: ASSKLAGAPTDTQY
v_gene: TRBV5-4; CDR3aa: AAREGGSYEQY
v_gene: TRBV7-2; CDR3aa: ASSSKIGAYPNTGELF
v_gene: TRBV4-1; CDR3aa: ASSLTLGETQY
v_gene: TRBV7-2; CDR3aa: ASSRDNMNSPLH
v_gene: TRBV9; CDR3aa: ASSVEGAAGEKLF
v_gene: TRBV19; CDR3aa: ASSPALSSYEQY
v_gene: TRBV2; CDR3aa: ASSVYSDTEAF
v_gene: TRBV7-9; CDR3aa: ASSWVRGENTEAF
v_gene: TRBV19; CDR3aa: ASTYTGINYGYT
v_gene: TRBV29-1; CDR3aa: SVVPGHGRETQY
v_gene: TRBV18; CDR3aa: ASSPNLVGGYEQY
v_gene: TRBV29-1; CDR3aa: SVVGAGEAF
v_gene: TRBV5-1; CDR3aa: ASSYSTGGEQY